The rows below give T cell receptor beta chains drawn from one sample of a study of T cell responses to AZD1222 COVID-19 vaccine. Repertoires were generated with immunoSEQ multiplex PCR, while TCRdb's copy carries only in-frame clones and drops some. Here the sample spans about 110,000 clones, about 93% being singletons. Specimen: peripheral blood, collected 28 days after the second AZD1222 dose. These TCRs come from an adult who received the AZD1222 COVID-19 vaccine. Both conserved end residues are part of each CDR3. The D gene is left open where the match is weak. Expanded clones get a size class; other rows say once, few or many, or leave the size out.

j_gene	v_gene	abundance	d_gene	len	CDR3nt	CDR3aa
TRBJ2-1	TRBV9	.	.	15	TGTGCCAGCAGCACCCGCCCAGCGAGGGGAAATGAGCAGTTCTTC	CASSTRPARGNEQFF
TRBJ2-5	TRBV5-1	.	.	13	TGCGCCAGCAGCTTAAATGGGGACGAGACCCAGTACTTC	CASSLNGDETQYF
TRBJ1-5	TRBV2	.	.	13	TGTGCCAGCAAAACCCTAATCAATCAGCCCCAGCATTTT	CASKTLINQPQHF
TRBJ2-3	TRBV7-9	.	.	12	TGTGCCAGCAGCTTAGAAGTCGGTACGCAGTATTTT	CASSLEVGTQYF
TRBJ1-2	TRBV11-2	.	TRBD1	15	TGTGCCAGCAGCTTAGTGGCAGGGGGCGGATTTTACTACACCTTC	CASSLVAGGGFYYTF
TRBJ1-1	TRBV3-1/TRBV3-2	once	.	13	TGTGCCAGCAGCACCGGGGGGGTCACTGAAGCTTTCTTT	CASSTGGVTEAFF
TRBJ2-7	TRBV5-1	.	.	11	TGCGCCAGCAGCAACTCCTACGAGCAGTACTTC	CASSNSYEQYF
TRBJ2-7	TRBV6-5	.	.	14	TGTGCCAGCAGTTACTACGGCAGCTCCTACGAGCAGTACTTC	CASSYYGSSYEQYF
TRBJ1-1	TRBV5-1	.	.	13	TGCGCCAGCAGCACCGACTGGAACACTGAAGCTTTCTTT	CASSTDWNTEAFF
TRBJ1-6	TRBV14	.	.	17	TGTGCCAGCAGCCAAGAGAATCTAGGTTGGGGTGATTCACCCCTCCACTTT	CASSQENLGWGDSPLHF
TRBJ1-5	TRBV7-2	.	.	17	TGTGCCAGCAGCTTGCGGGGGGGACTTCGACCGGATCAGCCCCAGCATTTT	CASSLRGGLRPDQPQHF
TRBJ1-4	TRBV27	.	TRBD1	17	TGTGCCAGCAGTTTGGGACAGGGCATTGCAACTAATGAAAAACTGTTTTTT	CASSLGQGIATNEKLFF